The rows below give T cell receptor beta chains drawn from one sample of a study of T cell responses to AZD1222 COVID-19 vaccine. Clones were read by immunoSEQ multiplex PCR, and TCRdb kept only the in-frame ones, dropping some. The table includes 70,000 to 90,000 clones, roughly 89% detected once. Specimen: peripheral blood, collected on day 0 of AZD1222 vaccination. These receptors originate from an adult in good health. Both conserved end residues are part of each CDR3. The order of the fields is CDR3 protein, CDR3 DNA, J gene, V gene, clone size, D gene. The D gene is left open where the match is weak. Clone sizes are given selectively: once, few, many, or a class where the clone is expanded.

cdr3_aa: CASTSPSDSPTQYF; cdr3_nt: TGTGCCAGCACCTCACCCTCGGACAGCCCGACCCAGTACTTC; j_call: TRBJ2-5; v_call: TRBV6-5; clone_size: .; d_call: .
cdr3_aa: CAWIFTGGDYGYTF; cdr3_nt: TGTGCCTGGATCTTCACAGGGGGCGACTATGGCTACACCTTC; j_call: TRBJ1-2; v_call: TRBV30; clone_size: .; d_call: TRBD1
cdr3_aa: CASSQGGSVTDTQYF; cdr3_nt: TGTGCCAGCAGCCAAGGGGGTAGCGTCACAGATACGCAGTATTTT; j_call: TRBJ2-3; v_call: TRBV3-1/TRBV3-2; clone_size: .; d_call: .
cdr3_aa: CASSLGHRELFF; cdr3_nt: TGTGCCAGCAGTTTAGGGCACCGGGAGCTGTTTTTT; j_call: TRBJ2-2; v_call: TRBV12-3/TRBV12-4; clone_size: .; d_call: .
cdr3_aa: CASRPTTGVEQYF; cdr3_nt: TGTGCCAGCAGACCCACGACAGGGGTCGAGCAGTACTTC; j_call: TRBJ2-7; v_call: TRBV6-5; clone_size: few; d_call: TRBD1
cdr3_aa: CASQGLGLATNEKLFF; cdr3_nt: TGTGCCAGTCAAGGGTTAGGGCTTGCAACTAATGAAAAACTGTTTTTT; j_call: TRBJ1-4; v_call: TRBV19; clone_size: .; d_call: .
cdr3_aa: CASSSGLAGHTGELFF; cdr3_nt: TGTGCCAGCAGTTCCGGACTAGCGGGACACACCGGGGAGCTGTTTTTT; j_call: TRBJ2-2; v_call: TRBV5-6; clone_size: once; d_call: TRBD2
cdr3_aa: CASGDRRSYGYTF; cdr3_nt: TGTGCCAGCGGAGACAGGCGCAGCTATGGCTACACCTTC; j_call: TRBJ1-2; v_call: TRBV25-1; clone_size: once; d_call: .
cdr3_aa: CATRDRGSGNTIYF; cdr3_nt: TGTGCCACCAGGGACAGGGGCTCTGGAAACACCATATATTTT; j_call: TRBJ1-3; v_call: TRBV6-5; clone_size: .; d_call: TRBD1
cdr3_aa: CASSPTGYGYTF; cdr3_nt: TGTGCCAGCAGCCCCACAGGATATGGCTACACCTTC; j_call: TRBJ1-2; v_call: TRBV6-5; clone_size: .; d_call: .
cdr3_aa: CASSRQGAPNEKLFF; cdr3_nt: TGTGCCAGCAGTCGACAGGGGGCGCCCAATGAAAAACTGTTTTTT; j_call: TRBJ1-4; v_call: TRBV6-5; clone_size: .; d_call: TRBD1
cdr3_aa: CASSYTGGRQPQHF; cdr3_nt: TGTGCCAGCAGTTATACAGGGGGCCGTCAGCCCCAGCATTTT; j_call: TRBJ1-5; v_call: TRBV6-2/TRBV6-3; clone_size: .; d_call: TRBD1
cdr3_aa: CSVERREGDTQYF; cdr3_nt: TGCAGCGTTGAACGTCGGGAGGGAGATACGCAGTATTTT; j_call: TRBJ2-3; v_call: TRBV29-1; clone_size: .; d_call: TRBD2
cdr3_aa: CASRDFGSSYNEQFF; cdr3_nt: TGTGCCAGCAGAGACTTTGGCAGCTCCTACAATGAGCAGTTCTTC; j_call: TRBJ2-1; v_call: TRBV11-2; clone_size: once; d_call: .